This TCR beta chain was recorded in a study of cytomegalovirus exposure and HLA in healthy donors (dated 2017 in TCRdb). Broadly, across the study: The roughly 650 repertoires of the first cohort and the 110 or so validation repertoires were produced on the same platform, according to a later analysis. The study aimed to test whether cataloging public T cell receptors could reveal signatures of past pathogen exposure. Besides the first cohort of 666 subjects, a separate validation cohort made up of roughly 120 different subjects was used. The study combined high-throughput TCR immunosequencing, statistical association of individual TCRs with disease status, and machine learning to predict cytomegalovirus infection status.

Library creation used the immunoSEQ multiplex PCR assay. In the original analysis: To diagnose cytomegalovirus status from the catalog of TCR beta chain sequences, a statistical classification framework was built. The table comes from immuneACCESS by way of TCRdb, which keeps in-frame sequences with V and J called. Part of the clones is missing from these tables; in studies checked, under half for an unresolved V gene and the rest for unknown reasons. That table gives V, J and clone size, and the DNA gave D and trimming. This sample comprises nearly 200,000 clones, roughly 88% of them detected only once. The ten top clones hold roughly an eighth of the sample. What the authors observed across the whole study: A later analysis had no HLA typing for the validation cohort, so co-occurrence there was scored across all 110 or so repertoires. A total of about 150 TCR beta chains were listed by the study as associated with cytomegalovirus. According to the authors, the approach could potentially be generalized to other disease states and immunological phenotypes. Cytomegalovirus status was reported to be diagnosed by the classifier with high specificity and sensitivity in both the original and validation cohorts. While some public TCRs were present in many individuals, most TCR sequences turned up only very rarely across donors. A later analysis found that TCRs clustered in the first cohort also tended to co-occur in the 120 validation repertoires, with more than 90% of cluster scores above 0. A few of the identified cytomegalovirus-associated TCR beta chains were confirmed in vitro to be specific for cytomegalovirus antigens.

The cysteine opens and the phenylalanine closes a CDR3 of 15 amino acids. The retained sequence is limited to the CDR3, 45 bases, with the frame set at the first base. From a lookup of the germline V gene (reference sequence), CDR1 and CDR2 are LNHNV and YYDKDF. Between the V and J ends, shortened by 0 bases and 9 bases respectively, the junction contains 15 bases. The donors belonged to the validation cohort of about 130 subjects, which was separate from the roughly 670-subject first cohort. As regards this clone: Its cognate antigen has yet to be identified. Qualities for individual bases were not recorded, and no much larger clone is one base off.

Rearrangement joined TRBV15 to TRBJ2-1; TRBD2 is perhaps the D gene, given 5 matching bases. The specimen sequenced was PBMCs. This receptor was obtained from a woman aged 30 to 39 in good health and CMV-seropositive. The DNA reads as follows: TGTGCCACCAGCAGAGAAGGACCGGGGAGAGGTGAGCAGTTCTTC. It codes for CATSREGPGRGEQFF.